This is a list of T cell receptor beta chains from one sample in a study of identical twins. Each CDR3 protein gets one entry after TCRdb re-called the 5' RACE reads with MiXCR. This table holds hundreds of thousands of distinct CDR3 sequences, roughly 18% found once. The same data also went into a second study, on T cells expressing NK-cell markers.

Sequenced: PBMCs. The receptors here all came from a woman aged 18-29 years in good health. Each CDR3 is given with its conserved first and last residue. D genes are given only for firm matches. The listing skips clone size in some rows; elsewhere it reads once, few, many or a size class.

V	size	J	length	D	DNA	CDR3
TRBV7-2	NA	TRBJ2-1	15	NA	TGTGCCAGCAGCTTAGGACAGCCTTCCTACAATGAGCAGTTCTTC	CASSLGQPSYNEQFF
TRBV20-1	NA	TRBJ1-1	13	NA	TGCAGTGCCCAACCCGAACGGGACACTGAAGCTTTCTTT	CSAQPERDTEAFF
TRBV21-1	NA	TRBJ2-6	18	NA	TGTGCCAGCAGCACCGACAGGAGGTGTGGCTCTGGGGCCAACGTCCTGACTTTC	CASSTDRRCGSGANVLTF
TRBV5-1	few	TRBJ2-6	16	TRBD2	TGCGCCAGCAGCTTCGGGGGGTACGGTGGGGCCAACGTCCTGACTTTC	CASSFGGYGGANVLTF
TRBV20-1	many	TRBJ1-1	12	NA	TGCAGTGCTAAGGGAGGGGACACTGAAGCTTTCTTT	CSAKGGDTEAFF
TRBV27	NA	TRBJ2-7	16	TRBD1	TGTGCCATCAGTTTACTCGACAGGGGTACGCCCTACGAGCAGTACTTC	CAISLLDRGTPYEQYF
TRBV5-1	few	TRBJ2-2	13	NA	TGCGCCAGCAGCTCCCCAGACACCGGGGAGCTGTTTTTT	CASSSPDTGELFF
TRBV12-3/TRBV12-4	NA	TRBJ2-3	15	TRBD2	TGTGCCAGCATTCGCGGGGGGGCCGGGACAGATACGCAGTATTTT	CASIRGGAGTDTQYF
TRBV12-3/TRBV12-4	NA	TRBJ2-7	13	NA	TGTGCCAGCACAGACGGAATAAACTACGAGCAGTACTTC	CASTDGINYEQYF
TRBV12-3/TRBV12-4	many	TRBJ1-2	13	NA	TGTGCCAGCAGTCCCTCAGAGAACTATGGCTACACCTTC	CASSPSENYGYTF
TRBV6-1	few	TRBJ1-6	13	NA	TGTGCCAGCAGTGAAGCGCTCCGGTCACCCCTCCACTTT	CASSEALRSPLHF
TRBV5-1	NA	TRBJ2-1	15	NA	TGCGCCAGCAGCTTGGCCGAGGTAGGAGACAATGAGCAGTTCTTC	CASSLAEVGDNEQFF
TRBV11-2	NA	TRBJ2-1	18	TRBD1	TGTGCCAGCAGCCGAAGAACAGGGGGTCAAAGCTCCTACAATGAGCAGTTCTTC	CASSRRTGGQSSYNEQFF
TRBV12-5	NA	TRBJ1-2	12	NA	TGTGCTAGTGGATTCCGGGGTGAAGGCTACACCTTC	CASGFRGEGYTF
TRBV2	few	TRBJ2-6	14	NA	TGTGCCAGCATAAAGGAAAGTGGGGCCAACGTCCTGACTTTC	CASIKESGANVLTF